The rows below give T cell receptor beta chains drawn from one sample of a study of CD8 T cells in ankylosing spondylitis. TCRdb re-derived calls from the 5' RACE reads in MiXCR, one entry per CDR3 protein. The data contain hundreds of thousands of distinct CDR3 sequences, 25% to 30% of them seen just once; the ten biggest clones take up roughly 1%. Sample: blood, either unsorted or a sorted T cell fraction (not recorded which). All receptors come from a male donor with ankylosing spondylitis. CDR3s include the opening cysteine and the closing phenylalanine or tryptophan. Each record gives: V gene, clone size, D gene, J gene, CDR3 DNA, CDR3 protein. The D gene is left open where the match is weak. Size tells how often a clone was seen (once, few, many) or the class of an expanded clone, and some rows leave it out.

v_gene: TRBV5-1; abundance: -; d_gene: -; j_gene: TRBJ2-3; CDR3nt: TGCGCCAGCAGCTCGTTGGCTAGCGTGATCACAGATACGCAGTATTTT; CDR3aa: CASSSLASVITDTQYF
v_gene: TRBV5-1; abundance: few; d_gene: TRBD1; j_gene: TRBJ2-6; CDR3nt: TGCGCCAGCAGTTATTGGGACAGGAGCTCTGGGGCCAACGTCCTGACTTTC; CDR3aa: CASSYWDRSSGANVLTF
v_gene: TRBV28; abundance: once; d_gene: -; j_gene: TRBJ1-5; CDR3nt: TGTGCCAGCAGATCTTCGGGGTTCGGGTATAGCAATCAGCCCCAGCATTTT; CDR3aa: CASRSSGFGYSNQPQHF
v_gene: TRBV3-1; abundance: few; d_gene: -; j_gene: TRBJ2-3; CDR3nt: TGTGCCAGCTCACGTGCGGGAAGGGCAGATACGCAGTATTTT; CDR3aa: CASSRAGRADTQYF
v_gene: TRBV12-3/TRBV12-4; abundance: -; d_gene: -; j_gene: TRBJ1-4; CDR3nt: TGTGCCAGCAGTCCGGGAGGGGTCCATGAACTGTTTTTT; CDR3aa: CASSPGGVHELFF
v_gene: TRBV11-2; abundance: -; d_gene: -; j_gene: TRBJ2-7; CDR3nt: TGTGCCAGCAGCTCAATGTCCGAGCAGTACTTC; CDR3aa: CASSSMSEQYF
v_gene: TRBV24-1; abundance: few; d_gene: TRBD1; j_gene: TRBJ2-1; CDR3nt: TGTGCCACCAGTGATACCGGGACAGGGGGCTTGGATGAGCAGTTCTTC; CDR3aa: CATSDTGTGGLDEQFF
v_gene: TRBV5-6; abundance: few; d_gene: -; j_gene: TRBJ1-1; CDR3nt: TGTGCCAGTCTCAGATGGGGGGTCGCTGAAGCTTTCTTT; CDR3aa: CASLRWGVAEAFF
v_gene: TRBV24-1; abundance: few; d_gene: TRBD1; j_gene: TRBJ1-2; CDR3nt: TGTGCCACCGGGACAGGGGACTTTGACTATGGCTACACCTTC; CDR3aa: CATGTGDFDYGYTF
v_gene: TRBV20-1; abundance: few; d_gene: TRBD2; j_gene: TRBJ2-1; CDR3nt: TGCAGTGCTGGGACTAGCGGGAGCAATGAGCAGTTCTTC; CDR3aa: CSAGTSGSNEQFF
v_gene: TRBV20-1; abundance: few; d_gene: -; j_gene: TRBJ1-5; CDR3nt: TGCAGTGAACTGAATAGCAATCAGCCCCAGCATTTT; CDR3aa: CSELNSNQPQHF
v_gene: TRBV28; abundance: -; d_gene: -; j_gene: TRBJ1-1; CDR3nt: TGTGCCAGCAGTTTATCTGAGGATATCCCTGAAGCTTTCTTT; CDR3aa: CASSLSEDIPEAFF
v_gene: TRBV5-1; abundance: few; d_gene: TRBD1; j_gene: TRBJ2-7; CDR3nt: TGCGCCAGCAGGACGGGGACAGGTCACTACGAGCAGTACTTC; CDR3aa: CASRTGTGHYEQYF
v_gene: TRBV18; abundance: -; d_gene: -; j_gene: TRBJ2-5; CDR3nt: TGTGCCAGCTCACCACAGGAGATTCTTGGGACCCAGTACTTC; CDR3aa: CASSPQEILGTQYF
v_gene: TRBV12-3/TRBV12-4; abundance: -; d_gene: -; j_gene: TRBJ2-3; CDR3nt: TGTGCCAGCAGAGCCCCAGGTAGGACAGATACGCAGTATTTT; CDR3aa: CASRAPGRTDTQYF
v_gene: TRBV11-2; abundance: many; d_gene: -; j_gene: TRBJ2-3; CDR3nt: TGTGCCAGCAGCTTTTTCGGCAGGGTGGGCACAGATACGCAGTATTTT; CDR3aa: CASSFFGRVGTDTQYF
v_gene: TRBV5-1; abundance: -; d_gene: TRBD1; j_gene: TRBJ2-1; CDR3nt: TGCGCCAGTCAAGGACAGGGGACAAACAATGAGCAGTTCTTC; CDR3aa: CASQGQGTNNEQFF
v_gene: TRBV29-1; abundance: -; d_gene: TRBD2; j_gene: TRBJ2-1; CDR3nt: TGCAGCGTCGGAGGGCGGGAGTTCTCCTACAATGAGCAGTTCTTC; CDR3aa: CSVGGREFSYNEQFF
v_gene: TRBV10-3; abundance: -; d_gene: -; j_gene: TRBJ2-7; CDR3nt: TGTGCCATCAGTGACGAGGGACCAGGCGAGCAGTACTTC; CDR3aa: CAISDEGPGEQYF
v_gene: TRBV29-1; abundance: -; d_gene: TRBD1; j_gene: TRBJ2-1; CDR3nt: TGCAGCGTACACAGGGGGCTTGAGCAGTTCTTC; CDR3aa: CSVHRGLEQFF
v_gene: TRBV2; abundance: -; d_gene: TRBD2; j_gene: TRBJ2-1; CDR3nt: TGTGCCAGCAGTGGAGCGGGGGGTGAGCAGTTCTTC; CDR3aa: CASSGAGGEQFF
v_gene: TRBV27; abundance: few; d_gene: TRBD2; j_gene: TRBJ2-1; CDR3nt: TGTGCCAGCAGTGGGGGACTAGCGGGACTTTACAATGAGCAGTTCTTC; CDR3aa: CASSGGLAGLYNEQFF
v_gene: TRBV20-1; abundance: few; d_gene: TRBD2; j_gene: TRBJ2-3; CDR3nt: TGCAGTTACTTAGCGGGCGACACAGATACGCAGTATTTT; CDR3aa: CSYLAGDTDTQYF
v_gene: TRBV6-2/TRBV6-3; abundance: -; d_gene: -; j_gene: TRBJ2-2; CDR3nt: TGTGCCAGCAGCCACGACGCCGGGGAGCTGTTTTTT; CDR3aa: CASSHDAGELFF
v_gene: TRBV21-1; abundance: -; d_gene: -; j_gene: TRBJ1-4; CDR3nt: TGTGCCAGCAGCAAAGGGGGAGATGGTGAAAAACTGTTTTTT; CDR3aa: CASSKGGDGEKLFF
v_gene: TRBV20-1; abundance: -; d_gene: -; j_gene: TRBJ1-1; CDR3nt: TGCAGTGTGCTTCAGTTCATGAACACTGAAGCTTTCTTT; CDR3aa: CSVLQFMNTEAFF
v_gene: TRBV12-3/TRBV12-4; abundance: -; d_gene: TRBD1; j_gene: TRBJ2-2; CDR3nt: TGTGCCAGCACCCCGGGGACAGGCAAGGGCGGGGAGCTGTTTTTT; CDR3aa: CASTPGTGKGGELFF
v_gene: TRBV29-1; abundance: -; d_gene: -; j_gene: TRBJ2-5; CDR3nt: TGCAGCGTTGAAGCTTCCCGGGAGACCCAGTACTTC; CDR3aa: CSVEASRETQYF